This T cell receptor (beta chain) was retrieved from a study of long-term antiretroviral therapy in people with HIV. At the survey level, the v3.0 immunoSEQ assay was run. Clones were read by immunoSEQ multiplex PCR, and TCRdb kept only the in-frame ones, dropping some. The sample includes about 25,000 clones, about 86% of them seen just once. Turning to this clone: The antigen is unknown.

General study points: Missing from the dataset were any data on ART adherence, viral resistance or therapy changes. Once patients were on ART, diversity went higher but still fell short of transplant donor controls. Someone took the blood between about 2004 and 2018, maybe while older ART regimens were in use.

The V and J ends lost 5 bases and 1 base respectively, with 13 bases between them. The CDR3 consists of 14 residues. From germline, CDR1 is SGHDT and CDR2 YYEEEE. The V and J genes are TRBV5-6 and TRBJ2-7; D is possibly TRBD1 (6 bases). Specimen: unsorted PBMCs, collected 1.2 years after starting antiretroviral therapy. The receptor comes from a man aged 45-60 years with HIV. CDR3 coding DNA: TGTGCCAGCAGTCATGGACAGCCGTCCTACGAGCAGTACTTC. Its protein product is CASSHGQPSYEQYF.